What follows are 16 T cell receptor beta chains derived from one specimen sequenced in a study of T cells in Graves' hyperthyroidism and ophthalmopathy. Amplification targeted TCR beta CDR3 regions from RNA transcripts. Primed by the HTBI set, a first-round RT-PCR was run on the TCR CDR3. Each CDR3 protein is one row after TCRdb ran MiXCR on the multiplex PCR reads. The data show 380,000 or so distinct CDR3 sequences, approximately 20% seen once. Sequencing input: blood. The receptors here all came from a woman in her late teens or twenties with Graves' hyperthyroidism.

This clonotype was detected ten times or more. The V call is TRBV5-1, the J call TRBJ2-7; 7 nucleotides line up with TRBD1. CDR1 and CDR2 (germline): SGHRS, YFSETQ. The CDR3 is 13 amino acids. V was clipped by 4 bases and J by 4 bases; unmatched bases: 5. In DNA, the CDR3 is TGCGCCAGCAGCCCCACAGGGGTGTACGAGCAGTACTTC. Translation gives CASSPTGVYEQYF. Combining the CDR3 with reference TRBV5-1 and TRBJ2-7 gives the whole variable domain KAGVTQTPRYLIKTRGQQVTLSCSPISGHRSVSWYQQTPGQGLQFLFEYFSETQRNKGNFPGRFSGRQFSNSRSEMNVSTLELGDSALYLCASSPTGVYEQYFGPGTRLTVT.

This clonotype was seen ten or more times. The chain is built from TRBV28 and TRBJ2-7; possibly TRBD1 or TRBD2 for D (6 bases each). This CDR3 is built from 13 residues. V was pared by 4 bases and J by 7 bases, with 14 bases between. CDR1 and CDR2 from the germline V gene are MDHEN and SYDVKM. The CDR3 DNA sequence: TGTGCCAGCAGTTGGGTCAGGGGAGGTGAGCAGTACTTC. Translating it yields CASSWVRGGEQYF.

This clonotype was seen many times. CDR3 nucleotide sequence: TGTGCCTGGAGGCGCAGCATCACTGAAGCTTTCTTT. Protein: CAWRRSITEAFF. The rearrangement links TRBV30 to TRBJ1-1; D not resolved. Deletions cut 3 bases from V and 4 bases from J, with 9 bases between. CDR3 length: 12 amino acids. Germline V gene lookup returns CDR1 GTSNPN and CDR2 SVGIG (reference sequence).

This clonotype was recorded at least ten times. A much more abundant neighbour one base away suggests this may be a read error. The V call is TRBV6-1, the J call TRBJ1-3; a possible D gene is TRBD1 (5 bases). Looked up from germline, CDR1 is MNHNS and CDR2 is SASEGT. This CDR3 comprises 18 residues. CDR3 amino acids: CASGEAVRGTYSGNTIYF. The CDR3 nucleotides read TGTGCCAGCGGTGAAGCAGTGCGGGGGACCTACTCTGGAAACACCATATATTTT.

V gene TRBV5-6 combines with J gene TRBJ1-5, with D unclear. This CDR3 region has 13 residues. V lost 1 base and J 11 bases, leaving 13 bases between the germline ends. Germline V gene lookup returns CDR1 SGHDT and CDR2 YYEEEE. The CDR3 bases are TGTGCCAGCAGCTTGTCGCTCCTGTCAGCCCAGCATTTT. It yields the protein CASSLSLLSAQHF.

This chain uses TRBV20-1 with TRBJ1-5; no definite D call. Deletions cut 5 bases from V and 3 bases from J, with 14 bases between. The CDR3 is made up of 14 amino acids. Germline loops: CDR1 DFQATT, CDR2 SNEGSKA (reference sequence). CDR3 in DNA: TGCAGTGCTTCCGGACCCTCGGACAATCAGCCCCAGCATTTT. It yields the protein CSASGPSDNQPQHF.

This clonotype was counted at least ten times. The V gene is TRBV6-1, the J gene TRBJ2-2, with D perhaps TRBD1 or TRBD2 (5 bases each). Looked up from germline, CDR1 is MNHNS and CDR2 is SASEGT. There are 13 residues in the CDR3. Trimming cost V 0 bases and J 7 bases, with 6 bases left between them. The CDR3 nucleotides read TGTGCCAGCAGTGAAGCGGGGGACGGGGAGCTGTTTTTT. Translating it yields CASSEAGDGELFF.

This clonotype was seen repeatedly, ten times or more. The rearrangement joins TRBV27 to TRBJ1-5; perhaps TRBD1 as D (5 bases). The CDR3 contains 14 residues. The V end lost 5 bases, the J end lost 1 base, and 9 bases lay between the germline ends. The germline V gene encodes CDR1 MNHEY and CDR2 SMNVEV (reference sequence). This chain's CDR3 is CASSADSSNQPQHF. For the CDR3, the DNA is TGTGCCAGCAGTGCCGACAGCAGCAATCAGCCCCAGCATTTT.

The chain carries TRBV6-1 and TRBJ1-1; D ambiguous. Germline CDR1 is MNHNS and CDR2 is SASEGT. This CDR3 contains 11 residues. Trimming stripped 8 bases from V and 7 bases from J, with 11 bases between. The CDR3 coding sequence is TGTGCCAGCGCTGGGAGAGGTGAAGCTTTCTTT. Amino acids: CASAGRGEAFF.

This clonotype was seen many times. V and J are TRBV20-1 and TRBJ1-3, with D possibly matching TRBD1 (5 bases). The V end was cut by 3 bases, the J end by 7 bases, with 13 bases between. From germline, CDR1 is DFQATT and CDR2 SNEGSKA (reference sequence). This CDR3 spans 13 amino acids. The CDR3 loop reads CSASSLRGNTIYF. CDR3 DNA: TGCAGTGCTAGTAGTTTGCGGGGGAACACCATATATTTT.

This clonotype showed up just a few times. The chain joins TRBV6-5 to TRBJ1-1, with TRBD1 matching 10 bases. Germline-derived CDR1 and CDR2 are MNHEY and SVGAGI. This CDR3 comprises 13 residues. V gave up 4 bases and J gave up 7 bases; unmatched junction bases: 3. The CDR3 protein is CASSSGDRGEAFF. DNA for the CDR3: TGTGCCAGCAGTTCAGGGGACAGGGGTGAAGCTTTCTTT.

CDR3 amino acids: CASSRIRGVAFF. The CDR3 DNA reads as TGTGCCAGCAGTAGGATTCGAGGGGTAGCTTTCTTT. V usage is TRBV6-1 and J usage is TRBJ1-1; possible D gene TRBD1, 5 bases. Germline V gene data show CDR1 as MNHNS and CDR2 as SASEGT. V was cut by 5 bases and J by 10 bases, with 14 bases left in between. The CDR3 loop spans 12 amino acids.

Only a few counts were recorded for this clonotype. The chain couples TRBV4-1 to TRBJ2-5; D is possibly TRBD1 or TRBD2 (5 bases each). Germline CDR1 is MGHRA and CDR2 is YSYEKL. The germline V and J ends were trimmed by 4 bases and 1 base, with 16 bases remaining between them. The CDR3 is 16 amino acids. The CDR3 here is CASSRNFRDVQETQYF. For the CDR3, the DNA is TGCGCCAGCAGCCGGAACTTCCGGGACGTCCAAGAGACCCAGTACTTC.

V usage is TRBV12-3 or TRBV12-4 and J usage is TRBJ1-2; D gene unclear. The CDR3 length is 13 residues. The ends were cut back, 1 base at V and 14 bases at J, with 17 bases in the middle. CDR3: CASSLDRDLMGTF. DNA of the CDR3: TGTGCCAGCAGTTTAGACCGCGACCTTATGGGTACCTTC.

In its sample, this clonotype was seen many times. The genes are TRBV12-3 or TRBV12-4 and TRBJ1-1; no reliable D call. This CDR3 is 11 amino acids long. V lost 7 bases, J lost 4 bases, and 7 bases lay in between. The CDR3 nucleotides are TGTGCCAGCAAAGAGGCCACTGAAGCTTTCTTT. Residues: CASKEATEAFF.

This clonotype appeared many times. V gene TRBV30 combines with J gene TRBJ1-2; D call uncertain. Trimming removed 4 bases at V and 4 bases at J, with 19 bases between. This CDR3 has 15 amino acids. Germline V gene sequence: CDR1 GTSNPN, CDR2 SVGIG (reference sequence). The DNA of the CDR3 is TGTGCCTGGACTGACTTTTTCCCGTTGAGCTATGGCTACACCTTC. Translation: CAWTDFFPLSYGYTF.